These 32 T cell receptor beta chains share one sample of origin, sequenced in a study of Graves' ophthalmopathy and Graves' hyperthyroidism. Transcripts of RNA were the source for amplifying TCR beta CDR3 regions. RT-PCR with HTBI primers came first, then second-round multiplex PCR. TCRdb fed the multiplex PCR reads into MiXCR, producing one record per CDR3 protein. Here the sample spans a few hundred thousand distinct CDR3 sequences, less than 40% being singletons. The sample was peripheral blood or thyroid tissue (not recorded which). The receptors shown here come from an adult man with Graves' hyperthyroidism.

The chain uses TRBV5-5 and TRBJ1-3; 8 bases align to TRBD1. CDR3 length: 15 amino acids. The germline gives CDR1 SGHKS, CDR2 YYEKEE (reference sequence). The junction had 8 bases not matched to a gene; V was cut back by 4 bases and J by 5 bases. CDR3 sequence reads: CASSPGQGTRNTIYF. The CDR3 nucleotides read TGTGCCAGCAGCCCCGGACAGGGAACGAGAAACACCATATATTTT.

There are many counts of this clonotype. The V and J genes are TRBV6-5 and TRBJ2-7, with D unresolved. CDR1 is MNHEY, CDR2 SVGAGI, per germline. The CDR3 is 14 residues long. Trimming removed 6 bases at V and 3 bases at J, with 15 bases between. DNA for the CDR3: TGTGCCAGCAGAATGCTCGGCGGTGACTACGAGCAGTACTTC. Residues: CASRMLGGDYEQYF.

The chain is built from TRBV2 and TRBJ1-2, with D possibly matching TRBD1 (5 bases). Per the germline V gene, CDR1 is SNHLY and CDR2 is FYNNEI. V lost 6 bases and J 8 bases, leaving 16 bases between the germline ends. The length of the CDR3 is 13 residues. The CDR3 DNA follows: TGTGCCAGCAGGCCTTCGGACACCGGGGGCTACACCTTC. Translating it yields CASRPSDTGGYTF.

This clonotype was counted ten times or more. The rearrangement links TRBV6-1 to TRBJ1-2; D gene ambiguous. Germline V gives CDR1 MNHNS, CDR2 SASEGT. Trimming left V 6 bases short and J 0 bases short, with 5 bases between. The CDR3 consists of 12 residues. The CDR3 region is CASSNTNYGYTF. For the CDR3, the DNA is TGTGCCAGCAGCAATACTAACTATGGCTACACCTTC.

In its sample, this clonotype was seen many times. DNA of the CDR3: TGCGCCAGCAGTCCGGACAGAAATCTCTATGGCTACACCTTC. Translating it yields CASSPDRNLYGYTF. V is TRBV10-1 and J is TRBJ1-2, with D perhaps TRBD1 (6 bases). Per germline, CDR1 WNHNN and CDR2 SYGVQD (reference sequence). V was shortened by 5 bases and J by 4 bases, with 14 bases between the two germline ends. CDR3 size: 14 residues.

J is TRBJ1-2 and V is TRBV15, with TRBD1 matching 10 bases. CDR1 LNHNV and CDR2 YYDKDF come from the germline V gene (reference sequence). With V trimmed by 2 bases and J by 7 bases, 13 bases remained unmatched. The CDR3 has 17 amino acids. This chain's CDR3 is CATSRSRGQGGVPGYTF. The CDR3 DNA is TGTGCCACCAGCAGATCCCGCGGACAGGGGGGCGTTCCTGGCTACACCTTC. Supplemented by reference TRBV15 and TRBJ1-2, the full variable domain reads DAMVIQNPRYQVTQFGKPVTLSCSQTLNHNVMYWYQQKSSQAPKLLFHYYDKDFNNEADTPDNFQSRRPNTSFCFLDIRSPGLGDTAMYLCATSRSRGQGGVPGYTFGSGTRLTVV.

As concerns this clonotype: This may come from a read error, since a much larger clone is one base off. V and J are TRBV19 and TRBJ1-1, with 8 bases aligning to TRBD1. This CDR3 contains 13 residues. Trimming at V came to 9 bases and at J to 5 bases, leaving 8 bases not matched to a gene. Looked up from germline, CDR1 is LNHDA and CDR2 is SQIVND (reference sequence). DNA for the CDR3: TGTGCCAGCATGGACAGGGCGAGAACTGAAGCTTTCTTT. Protein sequence: CASMDRARTEAFF.

V usage is TRBV7-8 and J usage is TRBJ1-1, with D tentatively TRBD1 (5 bases). This CDR3 is built from 13 residues. V was cut by 6 bases and J by 6 bases, with 14 bases left in between. Germline CDR1 SGHVS, CDR2 FQNEAQ. For the CDR3, the DNA is TGTGCCAGCAGTTTATTGGGGGTTCCTGAAGCTTTCTTT. It specifies CASSLLGVPEAFF.

This clonotype was recorded at least ten times. The chain joins TRBV7-8 to TRBJ1-2; no clear D. Germline loops: CDR1 SGHVS, CDR2 FQNEAQ. V was pared by 1 base and J by 7 bases, with 13 bases between. CDR3 length equals 14 residues. The DNA of the CDR3 is TGTGCCAGCAGCTTAGGAATTCAGCCTCTTGGCTACACCTTC. Protein product: CASSLGIQPLGYTF.

The CDR3 DNA reads as TGTGCCATCCCCGGAAGGGGACAGGGGGACTACGAGCAGTACTTC. Protein product: CAIPGRGQGDYEQYF. The chain carries TRBV10-3 and TRBJ2-7; 11 nucleotides agree with TRBD1. The CDR3 covers 15 residues. Germline trimming cut 8 bases from V and 3 bases from J; bases unmatched to any gene: 9. Looked up from germline, CDR1 is ENHRY and CDR2 is SYGVKD.

This clonotype has at least ten counts. The V and J genes are TRBV7-2 and TRBJ1-2, with 9 bases fitting TRBD1. J was trimmed by 8 bases and V by 1 base; bases with no gene match: 8. The germline CDR1 and CDR2 sequences are SGHTA and FQGNSA. The length of the CDR3 is 15 residues. The CDR3: CASSLVPTGGRGYTF. The CDR3 DNA reads as TGTGCCAGCAGCTTAGTCCCGACAGGGGGAAGAGGCTACACCTTC. The full variable domain, rest sourced from reference TRBV7-2 and TRBJ1-2, is GAGVSQSPSNKVTEKGKDVELRCDPISGHTALYWYRQSLGQGLEFLIYFQGNSAPDKSGLPSDRFSAERTGGSVSTLTIQRTQQEDSAVYLCASSLVPTGGRGYTFGSGTRLTVV.

This clonotype was found a few times. In DNA, the CDR3 is TGCAGCGTTGGCTATATAAGCACAGATACGCAGTATTTT. Translating it yields CSVGYISTDTQYF. The chain employs TRBV29-1 and TRBJ2-3; the D is unclear. Looked up from germline, CDR1 is SQVTM and CDR2 is ANQGSEA. The CDR3 covers 13 residues. V lost 4 bases, J lost 0 bases, and 8 bases lay in between.

This clonotype was seen at least ten times. The chain carries TRBV7-9 and TRBJ2-7; D remains unclear. V was pared by 5 bases and J by 4 bases, with 9 bases between. The CDR3 runs 12 residues. Germline V gene data show CDR1 as SEHNR and CDR2 as FQNEAQ (reference sequence). CDR3 residues: CASSLWGYEQYF. The CDR3 bases are TGTGCCAGCAGCCTGTGGGGATACGAGCAGTACTTC.

This clonotype occurred many times. The chain joins TRBV5-8 to TRBJ2-5; TRBD2 matches 7 bases. The germline V gene encodes CDR1 SGHTS and CDR2 YDEGEE. This CDR3 is built from 13 residues. Trimming at V came to 6 bases and at J to 1 base, leaving 3 bases not matched to a gene. The DNA of the CDR3 is TGTGCCAGCACCCGGGAGGCCCAAGAGACCCAGTACTTC. Translating it yields CASTREAQETQYF.

The sample holds a few counts of this clonotype. The rearrangement uses TRBV27 and TRBJ2-6; D possibly corresponds to TRBD2 (6 bases). From germline, CDR1 is MNHEY and CDR2 SMNVEV (reference sequence). This CDR3 has 16 residues. Trimming removed 3 bases from V and 3 bases from J, with 12 bases in between. The CDR3 reads CASSFTGSNGANVLTF. DNA of the CDR3: TGTGCCAGCAGTTTTACCGGGAGTAATGGGGCCAACGTCCTGACTTTC.

This clonotype was counted ten times or more. The chain couples TRBV12-3 or TRBV12-4 to TRBJ1-1; perhaps TRBD1 as D (6 bases). Trimming removed 7 bases from V and 6 bases from J, with 12 bases in between. The CDR3 spans 12 residues. The CDR3 coding sequence is TGTGCCAGCACCAACAGGGTCTCTGAAGCTTTCTTT. Encoded protein: CASTNRVSEAFF.

This rearrangement joins TRBV5-6 to TRBJ2-5; D is uncertain. The J call is in doubt because the DNA end fits TRBJ2-1 better. The CDR3 has 14 amino acids. Germline CDR1 and CDR2: SGHDT and YYEEEE. In nucleotides, the CDR3 is TGTGCCAGCAGCTTACCCCTAGATGACAATGAGCAGTTCTTC. This gives the protein CASSLPLDDNEQFF.

The chain has TRBV28 and TRBJ1-1, with 7 bases identical to TRBD1. The junction had 9 bases not matched to a gene; V was cut back by 3 bases and J by 5 bases. CDR1 and CDR2 (germline): MDHEN, SYDVKM. The CDR3 runs 15 residues. CDR3 in amino acids: CASSFNEGARTEAFF. Written as DNA, the CDR3 is TGTGCCAGCAGTTTCAACGAGGGGGCGCGAACTGAAGCTTTCTTT. Full variable domain (remainder filled in from reference TRBV28 and TRBJ1-1): DVKVTQSSRYLVKRTGEKVFLECVQDMDHENMFWYRQDPGLGLRLIYFSYDVKMKEKGDIPEGYSVSREKKERFSLILESASTNQTSMYLCASSFNEGARTEAFFGQGTRLTVV.

This clonotype was observed at least ten times. The CDR3: CSAGPSVTNTEAFF. The CDR3 DNA reads as TGCAGCGCTGGACCTTCTGTGACAAACACTGAAGCTTTCTTT. The chain has TRBV29-1 and TRBJ1-1, with D hard to call. V shed 7 bases and J shed 2 bases, with 17 bases lying between them. The germline gives CDR1 SQVTM, CDR2 ANQGSEA. The CDR3 length is 14 residues.

This clonotype was recorded many times. The chain is built from TRBV5-6 and TRBJ1-6; 7 bases line up with TRBD1. CDR1 is SGHDT and CDR2 is YYEEEE in the germline V gene. J lost 10 bases, V lost 3 bases, and 7 bases had no gene match. This CDR3 spans 14 amino acids. The CDR3 loop reads CASSSRDRESPLHF. The CDR3 coding sequence is TGTGCCAGCAGCTCCCGGGACAGAGAATCACCCCTCCACTTT.

Details on this clonotype: Being one base from a much bigger clone, this may be a read error. CDR3 in amino acids: CASSLAGQANYEQCF. In DNA, the CDR3 is TGTGCCAGCAGCTTGGCCGGGCAGGCCAACTACGAGCAGTGCTTC. This chain joins TRBV5-6 and TRBJ2-7; D ambiguous. The germline V gene encodes CDR1 SGHDT and CDR2 YYEEEE. The CDR3 sequence is 15 residues long.

The chain recombines TRBV19 with TRBJ2-7, with D possibly being TRBD1 (5 bases). In germline, CDR1 is LNHDA, CDR2 SQIVND (reference sequence). The CDR3 totals 15 residues. V was trimmed by 5 bases and J by 1 base, leaving 15 bases between them. Here the CDR3 reads CASSFQDTDSYEQYF. In DNA form, the CDR3 reads TGTGCCAGTAGTTTCCAGGACACGGATTCCTACGAGCAGTACTTC.

This clonotype was recorded many times. The chain has TRBV7-9 and TRBJ2-7, with a weak D call TRBD1 (6 bases). With 1 base removed from V and 3 bases from J, the gap between germline ends came to 13 bases. The CDR3 length is 15 residues. Germline V lookup: CDR1 SEHNR, CDR2 FQNEAQ (reference sequence). CDR3 sequence (DNA): TGTGCCAGCAGCTTAGTAGCAGGGGTTGGCTACGAGCAGTACTTC. Its translation: CASSLVAGVGYEQYF.

This clonotype was counted only a few times. This chain uses TRBV2 with TRBJ1-2, with TRBD1 as a possible D gene (5 bases). Trimming took off 8 bases at V and 10 bases at J, with 20 bases between the two ends. The germline V gene has CDR1 SNHLY and CDR2 FYNNEI. CDR3 length: 13 amino acids. CDR3 nucleotide sequence: TGTGCCAGCCATTCATACGCCCAGGGCGACTACACCTTC. This translates into CASHSYAQGDYTF.

This clonotype showed up just a few times. A much larger clone is a single base away; this may be a read error. This chain joins TRBV2 and TRBJ1-2; tentative D call: TRBD1 (5 bases). The germline gives CDR1 SNHLY, CDR2 FYNNEI. CDR3 size: 14 residues. The CDR3 bases are TGTGCCAGCAGTGAACTCGTCAAATGGGGCGGCTGCACCTTC. Its protein product is CASSELVKWGGCTF.

On this clonotype itself: A much larger clone lies one base from this, so it may be a read error. V gene TRBV6-6 combines with J gene TRBJ1-2; weak D call: TRBD1 (5 bases). CDR1 and CDR2 from the germline V gene are MNHNY and SVGAGI (reference sequence). This CDR3 is 14 amino acids long. V was shortened by 10 bases and J by 2 bases, with 17 bases between the two germline ends. CDR3 coding DNA: TGTGCCATCCAGTGGGGACTCACGAACTATGGCTACACCTTC. Amino acids: CAIQWGLTNYGYTF.

This clonotype has a handful of counts. V gene TRBV19 combines with J gene TRBJ1-1; no clear D gene. CDR3 length equals 12 residues. Trimming took 5 bases from V and 2 from J, leaving 6 bases between them. Germline CDR1 and CDR2: LNHDA and SQIVND (reference sequence). As DNA, the CDR3 is TGTGCCAGTAGTGCCTTTAACACTGAAGCTTTCTTT. Protein sequence: CASSAFNTEAFF.

This clonotype was found many times. The chain combines TRBV5-5 with TRBJ1-1, with a possible D match to TRBD1 (5 bases). There are 11 residues in the CDR3. CDR1 and CDR2 (germline): SGHKS, YYEKEE (reference sequence). Trimming removed 2 bases from V and 7 bases from J, with 6 bases in between. The CDR3 protein is CASSLRGEAFF. CDR3 bases: TGTGCCAGCAGCTTAAGGGGTGAAGCTTTCTTT.

This chain joins TRBV7-2 and TRBJ2-6; D gene unclear. The CDR3 totals 13 residues. Trimming cost V 6 bases and J 4 bases, with 7 bases left between them. Germline V gene lookup returns CDR1 SGHTA and CDR2 FQGNSA. The CDR3 sequence: CASSHPGANVLTF. The CDR3 DNA is TGTGCCAGCAGTCACCCAGGGGCCAACGTCCTGACTTTC.

The CDR3 spells CASSLDLGGDEQFF. The CDR3 DNA reads as TGTGCCAGCAGCTTAGATCTTGGGGGCGATGAGCAGTTCTTC. The V and J genes are TRBV11-2 and TRBJ2-5, with a possible D match to TRBD1 (6 bases). The last part of the DNA fits TRBJ2-1 better; the J call may be wrong. CDR1 is SGHAT and CDR2 is FQNNGV in the germline V gene. The CDR3 totals 14 residues.

This clonotype was recorded at least ten times. This chain joins TRBV25-1 and TRBJ1-1; D possibly corresponds to TRBD1 (5 bases). Germline CDR1 and CDR2: MGHDK and SYGVNS. Between the trimmed V and J ends, which lost 5 bases and 1 base, there was a span of 14 bases. The CDR3 is made up of 15 amino acids. This chain's CDR3 is CASSPLDSGNTEAFF. The CDR3 DNA sequence: TGTGCCAGCAGTCCCCTCGACAGTGGGAACACTGAAGCTTTCTTT.

This clonotype was found a few times. The V gene is TRBV7-9, the J gene TRBJ1-2; possibly TRBD1 for D (6 bases). V lost 0 bases and J lost 5, with 16 bases in between. This CDR3 has 16 amino acids. Germline CDR1 SEHNR, CDR2 FQNEAQ (reference sequence). CDR3 in amino acids: CASSLAGRGDAYGYTF. CDR3 DNA: TGTGCCAGCAGCTTAGCGGGCAGGGGTGATGCATATGGCTACACCTTC.